This T cell receptor beta chain was recovered during a study of graft-versus-host responses after intestinal transplantation. Concerning this clone: The antigen is not known.

V shed 5 bases, J shed 4 bases, and the junction held 7 bases outside the gene matches. The CDR3 runs 15 residues. The germline V gene has CDR1 SGHAT and CDR2 FQNNGV. Here immunoSEQ multiplex PCR was the method, and the copy in TCRdb shows in-frame clones only, minus some. The table lists about 100,000 clones, about 88% of them singletons. The material sequenced was unstimulated CD4+ T cells sorted from spleen or lymph node cells, taken before transplant. This rearrangement joins TRBV11-2 to TRBJ1-4; 7 bases agree with TRBD1. The receptor was derived from a human donor who was the organ donor for an intestinal transplant. The DNA for the CDR3 is TGTGCCAGCAGCCCCAGGGGACAGATTAATGAAAAACTGTTTTTT. Its translation is CASSPRGQINEKLFF. The whole variable domain, filled in from reference TRBV11-2 and TRBJ1-4, reads EAGVAQSPRYKIIEKRQSVAFWCNPISGHATLYWYQQILGQGPKLLIQFQNNGVVDDSQLPKDRFSAERLKGVDSTLKIQPAKLEDSAVYLCASSPRGQINEKLFFGSGTQLSVL.